This note documents a single T cell receptor beta chain sequence. This sample was taken from a study of T-cell memory formation after mild COVID-19. TCRdb recomputed calls from the 5' RACE reads with MiXCR, one row per CDR3 protein. This sample has a few hundred thousand distinct CDR3 sequences, with roughly 16% found just once. The germline V gene has CDR1 SGDLS and CDR2 YYNGEE. V was pared by 2 bases and J by 4 bases, with 6 bases between. The CDR3 consists of 13 residues. The sequence was collected from a young man who had mild COVID-19 (a few samples of this study predate the infection). Cell type and time point are not known. The J gene is TRBJ2-2, the V gene TRBV9; D ambiguous. The source material was PBMCs or a T cell subset sorted from them (not recorded which). The CDR3 DNA is TGTGCCAGCAGCGTGACTGTCACCGGGGAGCTGTTTTTT. Protein product: CASSVTVTGELFF. Supplemented by reference TRBV9 and TRBJ2-2, the full variable domain reads DSGVTQTPKHLITATGQRVTLRCSPRSGDLSVYWYQQSLDQGLQFLIQYYNGEERAKGNILERFSAQQFPDLHSELNLSSLELGDSALYFCASSVTVTGELFFGEGSRLTVL.